This is a list of T cell receptor beta chains from one sample in a study of neurological immune-mediated disorders. TCRdb fed the 5' RACE reads into MiXCR, producing one record per CDR3 protein. This sample has 70,000 to 90,000 distinct CDR3 sequences; more than 5% occur once, and the top ten carry approximately 8%. Sequenced input: PBMCs. Receptors were obtained from a woman aged 60 to 75 with multiple sclerosis. The CDR3 runs from the conserved cysteine through the conserved F or W. A D gene is named only where the DNA matches it firmly. Expanded clones get a size class; other rows say once, few or many, or leave the size out.

size,V,J,D,DNA,CDR3
many,TRBV29-1,TRBJ2-7,NA,TGCAGCGTTGAAATCGGCTCCTACGAGCAGTACTTC,CSVEIGSYEQYF
many,TRBV6-4,TRBJ2-2,NA,TGTGCCAGCAGTGGACAGGGAGGAACCGGGGAGCTGTTTTTT,CASSGQGGTGELFF
many,TRBV20-1,TRBJ1-1,NA,TGCAGTGCTAGAAGGGCCTCTGAAGCTTTCTTT,CSARRASEAFF
many,TRBV28,TRBJ2-5,TRBD2,TGTGCCAGCAGCCGAAAAGGACTAGCGGGGGGCCAGAGGACCCAGTACTTC,CASSRKGLAGGQRTQYF
many,TRBV5-1,TRBJ2-2,TRBD2,TGCGCCAGCAGCACTACTAGCGTCTCGAACACCGGGGAGCTGTTTTTT,CASSTTSVSNTGELFF
many,TRBV5-5,TRBJ2-7,NA,TGTGCCAGCAGCGGCCCCAGGGAACTCTACGAGCAGTACTTC,CASSGPRELYEQYF
many,TRBV28,TRBJ1-2,NA,TGTGCCAGCAAGGGGAGTTTCTATGGCTACACCTTC,CASKGSFYGYTF
many,TRBV27,TRBJ2-7,NA,TGTGCCAGCAGCGATCGCTACGAGCAGTACTTC,CASSDRYEQYF
many,TRBV29-1,TRBJ2-3,NA,TGCAGCGTCCTCAGTGGCCTGGGCACAGATACGCAGTATTTT,CSVLSGLGTDTQYF
few,TRBV18,TRBJ1-5,TRBD1,TGTGCCAGCTCGGCGGACAGGAATAATCAGCCCCAGCATTTT,CASSADRNNQPQHF
many,TRBV28,TRBJ1-2,NA,TGTGCCAGCAGCCCAGGGGTAGGCTACACCTTC,CASSPGVGYTF
many,TRBV6-2/TRBV6-3,TRBJ2-1,NA,TGTGCCAGCAGCCCTGGTGGGGGGGCCTGGGATGAGCAGTTCTTC,CASSPGGGAWDEQFF
many,TRBV6-5,TRBJ2-5,NA,TGTGCCAGCAGCAGGACATCGGGACAGACCCAGTACTTC,CASSRTSGQTQYF
many,TRBV9,TRBJ2-1,TRBD2,TGTGCCAGCAGCCGCAGGACGGCCGGGGGGATATACAATGAGCAGTTCTTC,CASSRRTAGGIYNEQFF
many,TRBV20-1,TRBJ2-1,TRBD2,TGCAGTGCCTCTATGCTAGCGGGGGGCTTCAATGAGCAGTTCTTC,CSASMLAGGFNEQFF
many,TRBV28,TRBJ1-1,TRBD1,TGTGCCAGCGGTGGAAGGGGGCGAGCTTTCTTT,CASGGRGRAFF
many,TRBV20-1,TRBJ2-3,NA,TGCAGTGCTAGAGATCGTAGGTTTAGCACAGATACGCAGTATTTT,CSARDRRFSTDTQYF
many,TRBV6-6,TRBJ2-4,TRBD2,TGTGCCAGCAGTTACGGGGGGGTAGAAGTAGCCAAAAACATTCAGTACTTC,CASSYGGVEVAKNIQYF
many,TRBV3-1,TRBJ1-2,NA,TGTGCCAGCAGCCAACCCCTCAGGGGCCTGGGCTACACCTTC,CASSQPLRGLGYTF
many,TRBV5-1,TRBJ2-3,NA,TGCGCCAGCAGCCCCCAGGTTAGCACAGATACGCAGTATTTT,CASSPQVSTDTQYF
many,TRBV6-5,TRBJ1-6,NA,TGTGCCAGCAGTTACTTTGGCAGGGAGAATTCACCCCTCCACTTT,CASSYFGRENSPLHF
many,TRBV5-1,TRBJ1-1,TRBD1,TGCGCCAGCAGCCCCGGGACAGGTGAAGCTTTCTTT,CASSPGTGEAFF
many,TRBV6-1,TRBJ1-2,NA,TGTGCCAGCAGCGAAAACGGTTTCTATGGCTACACCTTC,CASSENGFYGYTF
many,TRBV27,TRBJ1-2,TRBD1,TGTGCCAGCCGGACCCTCGGACAGGGAGGGAGCTATGGCTACACCTTC,CASRTLGQGGSYGYTF
NA,TRBV12-3/TRBV12-4,TRBJ2-1,NA,TGTGCCAGCAGTTTAGATCGGACAGTGGTCCCGTTCTTC,CASSLDRTVVPFF
many,TRBV5-1,TRBJ1-1,NA,TGCGCCAGCAGCTTACAAGGGTTCGGAGCTTTCTTT,CASSLQGFGAFF
many,TRBV28,TRBJ2-5,TRBD1,TGTGCCAGCACTACTATGAGGGACAGGGGGCTTCGAGAGACCCAGTACTTC,CASTTMRDRGLRETQYF
many,TRBV7-9,TRBJ1-6,NA,TGTGCCAGCAGCGCAGGGATGGGGTTCTATAATTCACCCCTCCACTTT,CASSAGMGFYNSPLHF
many,TRBV29-1,TRBJ2-1,NA,TGCAGCGTGGTCGGACGGGACCAGCTAGCCAATGAGCAGTTCTTC,CSVVGRDQLANEQFF